This TCR beta chain emerged from a study of beta chain features in type 1 diabetes. Study-wide results and limits: The study found that naive, central memory and Treg TCRB repertoires appeared more similar in patients than in healthy donors. With patients and controls alike, PCR might favor shorter templates to an equal degree.

Using CD45RO/CCR7/CD25/CD127/CD95/CD27, CD4+ naive, central memory, regulatory and stem cell-like memory cells were sorted. This CDR3 is 15 amino acids long. Trimming took 5 bases from V and 1 from J; bases not matched to a gene: 7. CDR1 MNHEY and CDR2 SMNVEV come from the germline V gene (reference sequence). Isolated RNA was reverse transcribed in full, so expressed TCRB transcripts were sequenced. An average of around 3.9 million reads was obtained for naive, central memory and regulatory T cell samples. Data came from immunoSEQ multiplex PCR; TCRdb stores just in-frame clones and leaves some out. The profile shows fewer than 150,000 clones, around 7% of them singletons. As concerns this clone: Its specificity is unknown.

V usage is TRBV27 and J usage is TRBJ2-7, with TRBD2 matching 8 bases. Sequenced material: central memory CD4+ T cells from blood. This clonotype was sampled from a woman in her twenties or thirties in good health. Here the CDR3 reads CASSSGGKGSYEQYF. CDR3 nucleotides: TGTGCCAGCAGTAGCGGGGGTAAGGGTTCCTACGAGCAGTACTTC.